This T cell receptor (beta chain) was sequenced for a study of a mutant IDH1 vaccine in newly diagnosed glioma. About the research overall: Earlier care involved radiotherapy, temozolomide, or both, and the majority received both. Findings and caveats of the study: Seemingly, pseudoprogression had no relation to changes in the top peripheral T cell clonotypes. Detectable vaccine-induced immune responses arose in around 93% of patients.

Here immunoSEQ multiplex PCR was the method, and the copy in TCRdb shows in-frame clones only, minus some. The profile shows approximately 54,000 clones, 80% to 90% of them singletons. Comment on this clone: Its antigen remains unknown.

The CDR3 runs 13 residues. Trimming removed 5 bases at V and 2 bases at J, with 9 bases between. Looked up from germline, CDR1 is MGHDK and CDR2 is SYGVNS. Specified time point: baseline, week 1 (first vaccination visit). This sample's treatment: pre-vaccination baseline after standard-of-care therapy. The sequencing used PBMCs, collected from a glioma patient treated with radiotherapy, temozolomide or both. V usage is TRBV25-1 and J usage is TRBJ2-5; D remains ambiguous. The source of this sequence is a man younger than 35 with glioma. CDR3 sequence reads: CASSNSGQETQYF. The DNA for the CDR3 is TGTGCCAGCAGTAATAGTGGGCAAGAGACCCAGTACTTC.